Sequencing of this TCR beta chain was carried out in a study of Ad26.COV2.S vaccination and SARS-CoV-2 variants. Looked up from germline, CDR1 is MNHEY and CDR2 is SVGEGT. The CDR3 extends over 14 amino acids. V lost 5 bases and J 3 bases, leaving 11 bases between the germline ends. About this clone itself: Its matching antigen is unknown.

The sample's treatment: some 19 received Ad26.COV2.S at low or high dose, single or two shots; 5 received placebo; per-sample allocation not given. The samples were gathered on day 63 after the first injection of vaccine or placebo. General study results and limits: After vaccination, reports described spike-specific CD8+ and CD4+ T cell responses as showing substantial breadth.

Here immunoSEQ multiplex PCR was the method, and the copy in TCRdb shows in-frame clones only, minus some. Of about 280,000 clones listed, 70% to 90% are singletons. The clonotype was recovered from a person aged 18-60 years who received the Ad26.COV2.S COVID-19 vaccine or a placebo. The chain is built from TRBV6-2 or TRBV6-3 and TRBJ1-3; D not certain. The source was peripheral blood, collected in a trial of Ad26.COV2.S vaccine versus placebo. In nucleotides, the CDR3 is TGTGCCAGCAGTAGGCAGACATTTGGAAACACCATATATTTT. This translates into CASSRQTFGNTIYF.